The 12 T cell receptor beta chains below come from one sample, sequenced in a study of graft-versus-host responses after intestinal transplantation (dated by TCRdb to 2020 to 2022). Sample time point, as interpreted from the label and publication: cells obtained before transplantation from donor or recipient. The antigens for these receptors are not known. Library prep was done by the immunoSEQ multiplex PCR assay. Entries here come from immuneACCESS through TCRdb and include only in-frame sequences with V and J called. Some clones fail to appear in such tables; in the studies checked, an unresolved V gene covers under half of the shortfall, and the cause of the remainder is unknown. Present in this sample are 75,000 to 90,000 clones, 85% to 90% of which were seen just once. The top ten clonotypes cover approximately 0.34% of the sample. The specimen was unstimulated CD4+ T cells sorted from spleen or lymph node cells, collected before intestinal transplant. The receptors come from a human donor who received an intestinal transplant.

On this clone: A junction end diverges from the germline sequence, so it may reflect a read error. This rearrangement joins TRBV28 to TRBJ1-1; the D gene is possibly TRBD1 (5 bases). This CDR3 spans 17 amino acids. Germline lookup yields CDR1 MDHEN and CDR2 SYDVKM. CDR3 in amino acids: CASSSIRVPDRETGAFF. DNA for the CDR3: TGTGCCAGCAGTTCTATCAGGGTCCCCGACCGCGAAACTGGAGCTTTCTTT.

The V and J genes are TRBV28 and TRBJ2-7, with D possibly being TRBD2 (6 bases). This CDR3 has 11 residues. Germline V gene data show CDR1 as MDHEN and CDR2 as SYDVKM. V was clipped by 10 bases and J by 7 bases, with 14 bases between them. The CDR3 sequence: CATGEAGEQYF. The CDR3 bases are TGTGCCACGGGGGAGGCGGGGGAGCAGTACTTC.

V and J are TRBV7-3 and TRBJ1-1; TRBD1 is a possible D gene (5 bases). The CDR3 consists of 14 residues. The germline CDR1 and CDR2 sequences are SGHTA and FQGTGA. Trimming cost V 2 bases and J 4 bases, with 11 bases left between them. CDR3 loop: CASSLLGEGTEAFF. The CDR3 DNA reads TGTGCCAGCAGCTTATTAGGGGAGGGCACTGAAGCTTTCTTT.

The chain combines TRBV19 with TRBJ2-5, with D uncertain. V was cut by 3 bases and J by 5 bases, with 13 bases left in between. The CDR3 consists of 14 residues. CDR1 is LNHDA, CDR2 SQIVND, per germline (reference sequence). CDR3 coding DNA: TGTGCCAGTAGTATCCACCTCCTCGGGGAGACCCAGTACTTC. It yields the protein CASSIHLLGETQYF. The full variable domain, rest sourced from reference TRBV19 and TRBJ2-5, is DGGITQSPKYLFRKEGQNVTLSCEQNLNHDAMYWYRQDPGQGLRLIYYSQIVNDFQKGDIAEGYSVSREKKESFPLTVTSAQKNPTAFYLCASSIHLLGETQYFGPGTRLLVL.

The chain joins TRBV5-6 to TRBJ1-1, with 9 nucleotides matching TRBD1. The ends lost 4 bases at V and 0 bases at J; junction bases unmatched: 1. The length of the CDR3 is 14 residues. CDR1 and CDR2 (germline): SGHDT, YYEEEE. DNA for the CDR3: TGTGCCAGCAGCCGGACAGGGGTGAACACTGAAGCTTTCTTT. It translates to CASSRTGVNTEAFF.

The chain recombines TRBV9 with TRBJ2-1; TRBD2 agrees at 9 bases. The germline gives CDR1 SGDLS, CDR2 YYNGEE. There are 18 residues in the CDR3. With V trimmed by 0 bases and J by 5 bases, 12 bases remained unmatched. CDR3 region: CASSVGVSGRGGDNEQFF. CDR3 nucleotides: TGTGCCAGCAGCGTAGGGGTTAGCGGGAGAGGGGGGGACAATGAGCAGTTCTTC.

CDR3 sequence reads: CASSVGSSAEQYF. The DNA of the CDR3 is TGTGCCAGCAGCGTGGGCTCCTCGGCCGAGCAGTACTTC. The chain couples TRBV9 to TRBJ2-7; D ambiguous. Trimming removed 2 bases from V and 6 bases from J, with 12 bases in between. The CDR3 totals 13 residues. Germline assignment: CDR1 SGDLS and CDR2 YYNGEE.

CDR3 amino acids: CASRDRVGEAFF. DNA of the CDR3: TGTGCCAGCAGGGACAGGGTCGGTGAAGCTTTCTTT. This chain uses TRBV28 with TRBJ1-1, with 8 bases lining up with TRBD1. Trimming at V came to 6 bases and at J to 7 bases, leaving 4 bases not matched to a gene. The CDR3 spans 12 residues. Per the germline V gene, CDR1 is MDHEN and CDR2 is SYDVKM.

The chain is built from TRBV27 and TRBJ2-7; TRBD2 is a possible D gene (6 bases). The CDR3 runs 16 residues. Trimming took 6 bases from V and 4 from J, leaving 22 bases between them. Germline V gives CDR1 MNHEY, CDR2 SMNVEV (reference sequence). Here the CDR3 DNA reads TGTGCCAGCAGCCCCAAGGCGCCGGGGGAAGGGTACGAGCAGTACTTC. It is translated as CASSPKAPGEGYEQYF.

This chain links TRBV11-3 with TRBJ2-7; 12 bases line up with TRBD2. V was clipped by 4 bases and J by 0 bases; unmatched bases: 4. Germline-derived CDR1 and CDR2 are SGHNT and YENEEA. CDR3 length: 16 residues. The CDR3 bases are TGTGCCAGCAGCTACCTAGCGGGAGGGGGCTCCTACGAGCAGTACTTC. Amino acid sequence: CASSYLAGGGSYEQYF.

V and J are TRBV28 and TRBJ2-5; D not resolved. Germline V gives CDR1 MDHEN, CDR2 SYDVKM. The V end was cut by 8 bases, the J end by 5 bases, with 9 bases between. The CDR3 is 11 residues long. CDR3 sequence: CASRIGETQYF. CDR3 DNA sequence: TGTGCCAGCCGGATCGGGGAGACCCAGTACTTC.

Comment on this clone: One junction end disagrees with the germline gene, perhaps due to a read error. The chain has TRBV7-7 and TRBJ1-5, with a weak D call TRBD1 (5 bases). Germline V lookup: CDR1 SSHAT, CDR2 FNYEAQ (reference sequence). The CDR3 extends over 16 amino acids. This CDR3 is CASSLAPGSRNQPQHF. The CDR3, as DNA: TGTGCTAGCAGCTTAGCGCCAGGGTCCCGCAATCAGCCCCAGCATTTT. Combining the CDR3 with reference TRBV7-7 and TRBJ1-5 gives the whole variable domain GAGVSQSPRYKVTKRGQDVTLRCDPISSHATLYWYQQALGQGPEFLTYFNYEAQPDKSGLPSDRFSAERPEGSISTLTIQRTEQRDSAMYRCASSLAPGSRNQPQHFGDGTRLSIL.